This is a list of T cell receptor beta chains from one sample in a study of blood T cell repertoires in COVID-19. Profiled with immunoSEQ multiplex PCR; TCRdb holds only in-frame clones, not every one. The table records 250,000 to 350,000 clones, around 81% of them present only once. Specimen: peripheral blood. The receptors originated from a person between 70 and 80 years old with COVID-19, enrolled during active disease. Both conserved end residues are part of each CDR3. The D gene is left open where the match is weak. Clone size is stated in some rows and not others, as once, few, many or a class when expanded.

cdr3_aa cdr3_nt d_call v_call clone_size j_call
CASSIHQVSTIMRGYTF TGTGCCAGCAGTATACATCAAGTATCAACCATAATGAGGGGCTACACCTTC - TRBV28 - TRBJ1-2
CASSPWGGYTYEQYF TGTGCCAGCAGCCCCTGGGGGGGCTACACCTACGAGCAGTACTTC - TRBV5-6 few TRBJ2-7
CASSVQGDGNQPQHF TGTGCCAGTAGTGTCCAGGGGGATGGCAATCAGCCCCAGCATTTT TRBD1 TRBV19 - TRBJ1-5
CASSRTGSRAEAFF TGTGCCAGCAGCCGGACAGGTAGTAGAGCTGAAGCTTTCTTT TRBD1 TRBV6-5 - TRBJ1-1
CASSYNREVSNQPQHF TGTGCCAGCAGTTACAACAGGGAAGTGAGCAATCAGCCCCAGCATTTT - TRBV6-5 - TRBJ1-5
CASSLIAGRETQYF TGTGCCAGCAGCTTAATAGCGGGACGAGAGACCCAGTACTTC TRBD2 TRBV7-6 - TRBJ2-5
CASSQDTGQGNSPLHF TGCGCCAGCAGCCAAGATACGGGACAGGGAAATTCACCCCTCCACTTT TRBD1 TRBV4-3 once TRBJ1-6
CASSNMGAFEQFF TGTGCCAGCAGCAACATGGGAGCGTTTGAGCAGTTCTTC - TRBV7-6 - TRBJ2-1
CASSLQERREQYF TGTGCCAGCAGCTTACAGGAAAGGCGTGAGCAGTACTTC - TRBV7-9 - TRBJ2-7
CASNPQGNYYSNQPQHF TGTGCCAGCAACCCACAGGGGAATTACTATAGCAATCAGCCCCAGCATTTT TRBD1 TRBV28 few TRBJ1-5
CASSLGGTGGVQRGGYTF TGTGCCAGCAGCTTAGGAGGGACAGGGGGCGTCCAACGGGGTGGCTACACCTTC TRBD1 TRBV5-4 - TRBJ1-2
CASSVTGGGTGELFF TGTGCCAGCAGCGTAACGGGGGGCGGGACCGGGGAGCTGTTTTTT - TRBV9 - TRBJ2-2
CASSRQGANYGYTF TGTGCCAGCAGCCGACAGGGAGCTAACTATGGCTACACCTTC TRBD1 TRBV7-9 - TRBJ1-2
CASRWRLNTGELFF TGTGCCAGCCGGTGGAGACTAAACACCGGGGAGCTGTTTTTT - TRBV28 - TRBJ2-2
CALQGTRNEAFF TGTGCCCTACAGGGGACTCGTAATGAAGCTTTCTTT TRBD1 TRBV28 few TRBJ1-1
CASNSPGLAVYEQYF TGTGCCAGCAATTCCCCGGGACTAGCGGTTTACGAGCAGTACTTC TRBD2 TRBV7-2 - TRBJ2-7
CASSPQGSTGELFF TGTGCCAGCAGTCCCCAGGGATCCACCGGGGAGCTGTTTTTT - TRBV6-5 - TRBJ2-2
CASRYGAGDNEQFF TGTGCCAGCAGGTACGGCGCGGGGGACAATGAGCAGTTCTTC TRBD2 TRBV2 - TRBJ2-1
CASSQSGTTKNIQYF TGTGCCAGCAGTCAATCCGGGACTACCAAAAACATTCAGTACTTC TRBD2 TRBV6-5 few TRBJ2-4
CASSPPGKREGYNEQFF TGTGCCAGCTCACCACCGGGAAAGCGGGAGGGATACAATGAGCAGTTCTTC TRBD2 TRBV18 - TRBJ2-1
CASSRLGQQHF TGTGCCAGCAGTCGACTGGGGCAACAGCATTTT - TRBV28 - TRBJ1-5
CASSQGQFEKLFF TGCGCCAGCAGCCAAGGGCAATTTGAAAAACTGTTTTTT - TRBV4-3 - TRBJ1-4
CASSLRRGTTATQYF TGTGCCAGCAGCTTAAGGCGGGGAACTACCGCGACCCAGTACTTC - TRBV7-2 - TRBJ2-5
CASSPGQRDYEQYF TGCGCCAGCAGCCCGGGACAGAGAGACTACGAGCAGTACTTC TRBD1 TRBV5-1 - TRBJ2-7
CATRIGGDRGEAFF TGTGCCACGCGAATAGGGGGCGATCGGGGTGAAGCTTTCTTT TRBD1 TRBV10-3 - TRBJ1-1
CASTQLTGSYEQYF TGTGCCAGCACCCAACTTACAGGTTCCTACGAGCAGTACTTC - TRBV6-5 - TRBJ2-7
CASSDAIWSYYTF TGTGCCAGCAGTGATGCTATCTGGAGTTACTACACCTTC - TRBV6-1 - TRBJ1-2
CAWSVGLINNEQFF TGTGCCTGGAGTGTTGGACTCATAAACAATGAGCAGTTCTTC - TRBV30 - TRBJ2-1
CASSSLAGDTDTQYF TGTGCCAGCAGCTCCCTAGCGGGGGACACAGATACGCAGTATTTT TRBD2 TRBV5-6 - TRBJ2-3
CASKSDSSVFGYTF TGTGCCAGCAAGAGCGACAGTTCGGTTTTTGGCTACACCTTC - TRBV6-4 - TRBJ1-2
CASKRQGADTQYF TGTGCCAGCAAAAGACAGGGTGCAGATACGCAGTATTTT TRBD1 TRBV25-1 - TRBJ2-3
CASSPNPGSGTEAFF TGCGCCAGCAGCCCCAATCCGGGATCGGGGACTGAAGCTTTCTTT - TRBV4-1 - TRBJ1-1
CASSLLAGALAGELFF TGTGCCAGCAGCTTGCTGGCGGGAGCACTAGCCGGGGAGCTGTTTTTT TRBD2 TRBV11-1 - TRBJ2-2
CASSLVSGSGTDTQYF TGCGCCAGCAGCTTGGTTTCGGGATCTGGCACAGATACGCAGTATTTT - TRBV5-1 once TRBJ2-3
CASSGDRVSQPQHF TGTGCCAGCAGTGGAGACAGGGTGAGTCAGCCCCAGCATTTT TRBD1 TRBV2 - TRBJ1-5
CASSFRDSYNSPLHF TGCGCCAGCAGCTTCCGGGACAGCTATAATTCACCCCTCCACTTT TRBD1 TRBV4-1 - TRBJ1-6
CASSLTVAGVSGEQFF TGTGCCAGCAGCTTAACGGTGGCGGGGGTTAGTGGTGAGCAGTTCTTC TRBD2 TRBV7-3 - TRBJ2-1
CASSTGQRMNTEAFF TGTGCCAGTAGTACGGGACAGCGTATGAACACTGAAGCTTTCTTT TRBD1 TRBV19 - TRBJ1-1
CASSRDSSYNSPLHF TGTGCCAGCAGTCGGGACAGCTCCTATAATTCACCCCTCCACTTT TRBD1 TRBV28 - TRBJ1-6